The present T cell receptor (beta chain) was sequenced within a study of response to subunit inactivated influenza vaccine. Findings and limits, study-wide: Seasonal influenza vaccination, on each occasion, was suggested by the authors to recruit few new T cells.

TCRdb called the RT-PCR reads again in MiXCR, with one record for every CDR3 protein. The repertoire holds more than 600,000 distinct CDR3 sequences, with under 20% as singletons. The CDR3 loop spans 14 amino acids. CDR1 and CDR2 (germline): MNHNS, SASEGT. Trimming removed 6 bases at V and 0 bases at J, with 11 bases between. Note on this clonotype: The antigen is not known.

The specimen was PBMCs from blood, collected 5 days after vaccination. The clonotype comes from a man aged 45-65 years who received an inactivated influenza vaccine. The V call is TRBV6-1, the J call TRBJ1-1; no clear D gene. CDR3: CASSPRNLNTEAFF. The CDR3 region has the DNA TGTGCCAGCAGCCCACGGAACTTGAACACTGAAGCTTTCTTT.